This entry lists 19 T cell receptor beta chains sequenced from one sample in a study of cytomegalovirus exposure and HLA in healthy donors (dated by TCRdb to 2016 to 2017). Libraries were constructed by the immunoSEQ multiplex PCR assay. The multiplex PCR relied on a mix of 60 forward primers for TCR Vbeta segments and 13 reverse primers for TCR Jbeta segments. The table comes from immuneACCESS by way of TCRdb, which keeps in-frame sequences with V and J called. Part of the clones is missing from these tables; in studies checked, under half for an unresolved V gene and the rest for unknown reasons. The sample yields about 130,000 clones; about 80% were counted once. The ten largest clones add up to around 2% of the sample. Sequenced: PBMCs. All receptors derive from a young man in good health and CMV-seronegative.

The chain uses TRBV7-2 and TRBJ2-7; D is possibly TRBD2 (6 bases). Germline CDR1 SGHTA, CDR2 FQGNSA. The CDR3 has 15 residues. With 4 bases removed from V and 0 bases from J, the gap between germline ends came to 13 bases. The chain's CDR3 is CASSYLAQSSYEQYF. DNA for the CDR3: TGTGCCAGCAGCTACCTAGCGCAGAGCTCCTACGAGCAGTACTTC.

The rearrangement joins TRBV27 to TRBJ2-7, with TRBD2 identical over 7 bases. The V and J ends lost 4 bases and 7 bases, in that order; junction bases with no gene match: 10. The CDR3 runs 14 residues. From germline, CDR1 is MNHEY and CDR2 SMNVEV (reference sequence). CDR3 sequence reads: CASSSLAVSVEQYF. Written as DNA, the CDR3 is TGTGCCAGCAGTTCGCTAGCGGTGAGCGTGGAGCAGTACTTC.

J is TRBJ2-1 and V is TRBV11-2; the match to TRBD1 covers 7 bases. V was pared by 2 bases and J by 5 bases, with 6 bases of the junction left unmatched. The germline gives CDR1 SGHAT, CDR2 FQNNGV. The CDR3 sequence is 15 residues long. The DNA of the CDR3 is TGTGCCAGCAGCTTACCAGGGGGTACAGACAATGAGCAGTTCTTC. Its protein product is CASSLPGGTDNEQFF.

The chain recombines TRBV19 with TRBJ2-1; 14 bases match TRBD2. CDR1 and CDR2 (germline): LNHDA, SQIVND (reference sequence). The V segment lost 4 bases and the J segment 1 base; nucleotides outside the gene matches: 6. This CDR3 region has 18 residues. The CDR3 here is CASSTPRTSGRSYNEQFF. Written as DNA, the CDR3 is TGTGCCAGTAGTACCCCTAGGACTAGCGGGAGGTCCTACAATGAGCAGTTCTTC.

The chain couples TRBV6-6 to TRBJ1-2, with 8 bases identical to TRBD1. There are 15 residues in the CDR3. V lost 2 bases and J lost 3; bases outside the gene matches: 5. In germline, CDR1 is MNHNY, CDR2 SVGAGI (reference sequence). CDR3 protein: CASSYPTGEDYGYTF. For the CDR3, the DNA is TGTGCCAGCAGTTACCCGACAGGGGAGGACTATGGCTACACCTTC.

The chain recombines TRBV18 with TRBJ1-3; 8 bases align to TRBD1. This CDR3 is built from 17 residues. CDR1 and CDR2 from the germline V gene are KGHSH and LQKENI. V shed 2 bases, J shed 0 bases, and the junction held 6 bases outside the gene matches. The CDR3 sequence: CASSPRTGTGSGNTIYF. For the CDR3, the DNA is TGTGCCAGCTCACCAAGAACCGGGACAGGCTCTGGAAACACCATATATTTT.

The CDR3 DNA is TGCGCCAGCAGCCTGTCTAGCGGGGCCGTTACGCAGTATTTT. Translated, it gives CASSLSSGAVTQYF. This sequence joins TRBV4-1 and TRBJ2-3; TRBD2 matches 9 bases. The CDR3 totals 14 residues. J lost 8 bases, V lost 4 bases, and 7 bases had no gene match. Germline-derived CDR1 and CDR2 are MGHRA and YSYEKL.

V gene TRBV6-5 combines with J gene TRBJ1-3; D is unresolved. V gave up 9 bases and J gave up 4 bases, with 13 bases separating them. Germline V gene lookup returns CDR1 MNHEY and CDR2 SVGAGI. The CDR3 extends over 13 amino acids. CDR3 bases: TGTGCCAGTGGACGGGATAGGGGAAACACCATATATTTT. Amino acid sequence: CASGRDRGNTIYF.

The chain has TRBV5-1 and TRBJ1-4; D is ambiguous. The CDR3 totals 15 residues. Between the trimmed V and J ends, which lost 4 bases and 0 bases, there was a span of 10 bases. CDR1 SGHRS and CDR2 YFSETQ come from the germline V gene. The CDR3, as DNA: TGCGCCAGCAGCCTCACCGGGACAACTAATGAAAAACTGTTTTTT. It yields the protein CASSLTGTTNEKLFF.

The V gene is TRBV30, the J gene TRBJ2-3; D may be TRBD1 (6 bases). Germline V gene data show CDR1 as GTSNPN and CDR2 as SVGIG (reference sequence). The V and J ends lost 1 base and 2 bases respectively, with 13 bases between them. This CDR3 comprises 15 residues. The CDR3 protein is CAWSGDTDFTDTQYF. DNA of the CDR3: TGTGCCTGGAGTGGGGACACTGATTTCACAGATACGCAGTATTTT.

The chain combines TRBV28 with TRBJ1-5, with 7 positions matching TRBD1. Trimming took 8 bases from V and 7 from J; bases not matched to a gene: 11. The CDR3 is 14 amino acids. Per the germline V gene, CDR1 is MDHEN and CDR2 is SYDVKM. The CDR3 coding sequence is TGTGCCAGCGGCAAGACAGGGTTTGAGCAGCCCCAGCATTTT. Translating gives CASGKTGFEQPQHF.

The rearrangement links TRBV7-9 to TRBJ2-3, with 8 bases identical to TRBD2. This CDR3 is built from 14 residues. With V trimmed by 4 bases and J by 4 bases, 4 bases remained unmatched. Germline assignment: CDR1 SEHNR and CDR2 FQNEAQ (reference sequence). CDR3 sequence reads: CASSSAGAADTQYF. The DNA of the CDR3 is TGTGCCAGCAGCTCAGCGGGAGCGGCAGATACGCAGTATTTT.

The rearrangement links TRBV7-9 to TRBJ2-5; D perhaps matches TRBD2 (6 bases). Looked up from germline, CDR1 is SEHNR and CDR2 is FQNEAQ (reference sequence). Trimming pared 4 bases from V and 5 bases from J, leaving 11 bases between. This CDR3 is built from 13 residues. CDR3 sequence: CASSWDFRETQYF. The DNA of the CDR3 is TGTGCCAGCAGCTGGGACTTTCGGGAGACCCAGTACTTC.

This chain links TRBV19 with TRBJ2-7; 13 bases agree with TRBD2. The CDR3 runs to 14 residues. Unmatched junction bases numbered 3, after V lost 7 bases and J lost 3 bases. From germline, CDR1 is LNHDA and CDR2 SQIVND (reference sequence). The CDR3 protein is CASKGLAGDYEQYF. The CDR3 nucleotides read TGTGCCAGTAAAGGACTAGCGGGAGACTACGAGCAGTACTTC.

This clone was detected once. The chain has TRBV6-1 and TRBJ2-1, with 9 positions matching TRBD1. Germline V lookup: CDR1 MNHNS, CDR2 SASEGT. J lost 2 bases, V lost 6 bases, and 2 bases had no gene match. This CDR3 spans 14 amino acids. Here the CDR3 DNA reads TGTGCCAGCAGAAGGACAGGGGCCTACAATGAGCAGTTCTTC. It codes for CASRRTGAYNEQFF.

This clone was detected only a few times. The V gene is TRBV6-1, the J gene TRBJ1-2, with 7 bases aligning to TRBD1. The germline V gene has CDR1 MNHNS and CDR2 SASEGT. J gave up 4 bases and V 5 bases, and 4 bases lay outside the gene matches. This CDR3 comprises 13 residues. The CDR3 sequence is CASSRDSLYGYTF. CDR3 DNA: TGTGCCAGCAGTCGGGACAGCCTCTATGGCTACACCTTC.

J is TRBJ1-1 and V is TRBV7-2; a possible D gene is TRBD1 (5 bases). V was trimmed by 5 bases and J by 0 bases, leaving 13 bases between them. From germline, CDR1 is SGHTA and CDR2 FQGNSA. The CDR3 length is 15 residues. CDR3: CASSQGSRLNTEAFF. The CDR3 region has the DNA TGTGCCAGCAGCCAGGGTTCTCGACTGAACACTGAAGCTTTCTTT.

In its sample, this clone was seen a few times. The chain couples TRBV5-1 to TRBJ1-1; no reliable D call. Germline lookup yields CDR1 SGHRS and CDR2 YFSETQ. The CDR3 sequence is 13 residues long. Deletions cut 2 bases from V and 6 bases from J, with 11 bases between. The CDR3, as DNA: TGCGCCAGCAGCTTCCTACCTCGGGCTGAAGCTTTCTTT. It translates to CASSFLPRAEAFF.

The chain links TRBV28 to TRBJ2-2; 10 bases fit TRBD2. This CDR3 has 16 residues. Germline V lookup: CDR1 MDHEN, CDR2 SYDVKM. V lost 3 bases, J lost 6 bases, and 7 bases stayed unmatched. This chain's CDR3 is CASSLSPLAGAGELFF. CDR3 bases: TGTGCCAGCAGTTTGTCCCCCCTAGCGGGAGCCGGGGAGCTGTTTTTT.